The source of this TCR beta chain is a study of blood T cell repertoires in COVID-19. On the study more broadly: T cells, B-cell-depleted T cells, or PBMCs provided the cDNA or gDNA that served as material.

CDR1 is KGHSH and CDR2 is LQKENI in the germline V gene. The CDR3 is 15 amino acids. The ends lost 3 bases at V and 2 bases at J; junction bases unmatched: 5. Per the study methods: Researchers report that nucleated cell counts were estimated from reference gene primer amplification. TCRdb keeps only in-frame clones here, not all; method: immunoSEQ multiplex PCR. V, J and clone size derive from that table, while D and trimming were established from the DNA sequence. The top ten hold roughly 18% of the sample, which has more than 100,000 clones, roughly 90% seen once. This clonotype was obtained from a man in his forties or fifties with active or convalescent COVID-19. This chain uses TRBV18 with TRBJ2-7, with TRBD2 matching 9 bases. Specimen: peripheral blood. The CDR3: CASSPVGGGAYEQYF. CDR3 nucleotide sequence: TGTGCCAGCTCACCTGTGGGCGGGGGGGCCTACGAGCAGTACTTC.